These 17 T cell receptor beta chains came from one sample sequenced in a study of graft-versus-host responses after intestinal transplantation. Their target antigens are unknown. TCRdb keeps only in-frame clones here, not all; method: immunoSEQ multiplex PCR. The profile shows around 100,000 clones, 90% to 95% of them singletons. Sequencing was performed on unstimulated CD8+ T cells sorted from spleen or lymph node cells, taken before transplant. These receptor sequences come from a human donor who was the organ donor for an intestinal transplant.

The chain carries TRBV19 and TRBJ2-7, with 7 bases lining up with TRBD1. Trimming took 5 bases from V and 3 from J; bases not matched to a gene: 4. Germline values: CDR1 LNHDA, CDR2 SQIVND (reference sequence). This CDR3 region has 13 residues. The CDR3 loop is CASSGDSYYEQYF. CDR3 nucleotide sequence: TGTGCCAGTAGTGGGGACAGCTACTACGAGCAGTACTTC.

V gene TRBV6-5 combines with J gene TRBJ2-7; D might be TRBD2 (5 bases). This CDR3 spans 16 amino acids. Trimming took off 2 bases at V and 2 bases at J, with 16 bases between the two ends. CDR1 and CDR2 (germline): MNHEY, SVGAGI. The CDR3 bases are TGTGCCAGCAGTTACCGTCGGGCGGGCGGTACCTACGAGCAGTACTTC. Its protein product is CASSYRRAGGTYEQYF.

This clone was observed a handful of times. The chain joins TRBV6-4 to TRBJ1-5; D uncertain. The germline V gene encodes CDR1 MRHNA and CDR2 SNTAGT. Trimming stripped 3 bases from V and 2 bases from J, with 14 bases between. This CDR3 is 16 amino acids long. CDR3 bases: TGTGCCAGCAGTGATGGCAGGCGAGACGGCAATCAGCCCCAGCATTTT. Translation gives CASSDGRRDGNQPQHF.

The chain employs TRBV7-2 and TRBJ2-1; no clear D gene. This CDR3 spans 13 amino acids. Looked up from germline, CDR1 is SGHTA and CDR2 is FQGNSA. The V end lost 3 bases, the J end lost 5 bases, and 8 bases lay between the germline ends. The CDR3 loop reads CASSFGLNNEQFF. The CDR3 DNA reads as TGTGCCAGCAGCTTCGGTCTAAACAATGAGCAGTTCTTC.

The chain links TRBV4-2 to TRBJ2-2, with D possibly matching TRBD2 (6 bases). Trimming left V 0 bases short and J 3 bases short, with 11 bases between. From germline, CDR1 is LGHNA and CDR2 YNFKEQ. This CDR3 has 16 residues. CDR3 residues: CASSQDDQRDTGELFF. The DNA of the CDR3 is TGTGCCAGCAGCCAAGATGACCAGCGGGACACCGGGGAGCTGTTTTTT.

The rearrangement joins TRBV4-1 to TRBJ2-1, with 10 bases identical to TRBD2. The germline V gene encodes CDR1 MGHRA and CDR2 YSYEKL. This CDR3 has 16 amino acids. V shed 0 bases, J shed 9 bases, and the junction held 8 bases outside the gene matches. CDR3 protein: CASSQEGSGRAGEQFF. The DNA for the CDR3 is TGCGCCAGCAGCCAAGAGGGGAGCGGGAGGGCGGGTGAGCAGTTCTTC.

This clone was seen once. The rearrangement joins TRBV27 to TRBJ2-5, with 7 bases lining up with TRBD2. The DNA matches TRBJ2-7 better at its end, which makes the J call doubtful. This CDR3 contains 13 residues. CDR1 is MNHEY, CDR2 SMNVEV, per germline (reference sequence). Here the CDR3 reads CASSLSSGYEQYF. The DNA of the CDR3 is TGTGCCAGCAGTTTATCTAGCGGGTACGAGCAGTACTTC.

V gene TRBV11-3 combines with J gene TRBJ2-7, with 7 bases matching TRBD2. There are 15 residues in the CDR3. V trimming: 2 bases; J trimming: 0 bases; junction bases outside the gene matches: 4. CDR1 is SGHNT, CDR2 YENEEA, per germline. CDR3 nucleotides: TGTGCCAGCAGCTTATCTAGCGGAAGCTCCTACGAGCAGTACTTC. Protein: CASSLSSGSSYEQYF.

The chain combines TRBV27 with TRBJ2-3, with a weak D call TRBD2 (7 bases). Germline V gene data show CDR1 as MNHEY and CDR2 as SMNVEV (reference sequence). The V and J ends lost 11 bases and 5 bases respectively, with 17 bases between them. The CDR3 is 13 amino acids. This chain's CDR3 is CAAGAGAGDTQYF. In DNA form, the CDR3 reads TGTGCCGCAGGGGCGGGAGCGGGAGATACGCAGTATTTT.

The chain links TRBV2 to TRBJ2-7, with 11 bases aligning to TRBD1. This CDR3 comprises 15 residues. With V trimmed by 6 bases and J by 4 bases, 8 bases remained unmatched. In germline, CDR1 is SNHLY, CDR2 FYNNEI. Here the CDR3 reads CASRGTGGLVYEQYF. The CDR3 coding sequence is TGTGCCAGCAGGGGGACAGGGGGGTTGGTTTACGAGCAGTACTTC.

CDR3 sequence: CSVEPAGDIQYF. CDR3 in DNA: TGCAGCGTTGAGCCAGCGGGGGACATTCAGTACTTC. The V gene is TRBV29-1, the J gene TRBJ2-4, with 8 bases matching TRBD2. Trimming took 3 bases from V and 8 from J; bases not matched to a gene: 3. The CDR3 spans 12 residues. Germline values: CDR1 SQVTM, CDR2 ANQGSEA.

The rearrangement joins TRBV6-6 to TRBJ2-5; no reliable D call. Per germline, CDR1 MNHNY and CDR2 SVGAGI (reference sequence). The CDR3 consists of 16 residues. Trimming took off 0 bases at V and 2 bases at J, with 13 bases between the two ends. In nucleotides, the CDR3 is TGTGCCAGCAGTTACTCTTCGACCCTGATGCAAGAGACCCAGTACTTC. As protein: CASSYSSTLMQETQYF.

The chain combines TRBV9 with TRBJ2-7; 7 bases align to TRBD2. The germline V gene encodes CDR1 SGDLS and CDR2 YYNGEE. V gave up 4 bases and J gave up 5 bases; unmatched junction bases: 9. This CDR3 is 14 amino acids long. The CDR3 nucleotides are TGTGCCAGCAGCCCGGGGGGAGGGATTAACGAGCAGTACTTC. Translation: CASSPGGGINEQYF.

The rearrangement links TRBV29-1 to TRBJ2-1; 9 bases align to TRBD2. This CDR3 is 18 amino acids long. From germline, CDR1 is SQVTM and CDR2 ANQGSEA. V lost 7 bases, J lost 1 base, and 17 bases stayed unmatched. Here the CDR3 reads CSAASWASGALSYNEQFF. CDR3 in DNA: TGCAGCGCTGCCTCCTGGGCTAGCGGGGCCTTATCCTACAATGAGCAGTTCTTC.

This chain connects TRBV5-1 to TRBJ2-1; 10 bases agree with TRBD2. The CDR3 sequence is 16 residues long. Germline V gives CDR1 SGHRS, CDR2 YFSETQ. After removal of 4 bases from V and 7 bases from J, the junction contained 11 bases not matched to a gene. CDR3 in DNA: TGCGCCAGCAGCCAGAGCCCTAGCGGGAGTACAAATGAGCAGTTCTTC. Translating gives CASSQSPSGSTNEQFF.

Note on this clone: In the same sample, other DNA sequences code for this CDR3. This chain links TRBV4-1 with TRBJ2-3, with TRBD2 as a possible D gene (5 bases). Per germline, CDR1 MGHRA and CDR2 YSYEKL. V was cut by 0 bases and J by 1 base, with 8 bases left in between. The CDR3 is made up of 15 amino acids. CDR3 residues: CASSQDPGGTDTQYF. CDR3 nucleotides: TGCGCCAGCAGCCAAGATCCCGGGGGCACAGATACGCAGTATTTT.

V is TRBV19 and J is TRBJ2-7; 11 bases match TRBD1. This CDR3 contains 15 residues. The V and J ends lost 6 bases and 3 bases, in that order; junction bases with no gene match: 7. The germline V gene has CDR1 LNHDA and CDR2 SQIVND (reference sequence). CDR3 protein: CASSPGTGGNYEQYF. CDR3 DNA: TGTGCCAGTAGCCCCGGGACAGGGGGTAACTACGAGCAGTACTTC.